Shown below are 5 T cell receptor beta chains from a single sample sequenced in a study of T cells in Graves' hyperthyroidism and ophthalmopathy. TCR beta CDR3 sequences were amplified from RNA transcripts. HTBI primers were employed in a first-round RT-PCR of the TCR CDR3. One entry per CDR3 protein results from TCRdb running MiXCR on the multiplex PCR reads. The table records 490,000 or so distinct CDR3 sequences, about 22% of them present only once. Input material: blood. The receptors derive from a woman between 65 and 79 years old with Graves' ophthalmopathy.

The J gene is TRBJ2-3, the V gene TRBV20-1; 11 nucleotides align to TRBD2. Per germline, CDR1 DFQATT and CDR2 SNEGSKA (reference sequence). Trimming removed 5 bases from V and 5 bases from J; junction bases left unmatched: 9. This CDR3 spans 15 amino acids. CDR3 sequence: CSAGVAGGPGDTQYF. CDR3 nucleotides: TGCAGTGCTGGAGTAGCGGGAGGGCCAGGAGATACGCAGTATTTT.

Ten or more counts support this clonotype. The chain carries TRBV11-2 and TRBJ1-1; possible D gene TRBD1, 5 bases. From germline, CDR1 is SGHAT and CDR2 FQNNGV. The CDR3 extends over 15 amino acids. Trimming left V 7 bases short and J 4 bases short, with 19 bases between. CDR3 sequence: CASNSNPGWVTEAFF. The CDR3 DNA is TGTGCCAGCAACTCAAACCCAGGGTGGGTCACTGAAGCTTTCTTT.

This clonotype was seen a few times. This chain uses TRBV20-1 with TRBJ2-1; no definite D call. V was cut by 5 bases and J by 5 bases, with 4 bases left in between. This CDR3 has 10 amino acids. Germline V gene data show CDR1 as DFQATT and CDR2 as SNEGSKA (reference sequence). CDR3: CSALDNEQFF. The CDR3, as DNA: TGCAGTGCTCTTGACAATGAGCAGTTCTTC.

V is TRBV5-6 and J is TRBJ2-3; 8 nucleotides agree with TRBD2. CDR3 length: 13 residues. V shed 4 bases, J shed 6 bases, and the junction held 4 bases outside the gene matches. CDR1 is SGHDT, CDR2 YYEEEE, per germline. The CDR3 loop reads CASSSGSEDTQYF. CDR3 DNA sequence: TGTGCCAGCAGCAGCGGGAGTGAGGATACGCAGTATTTT.

This sequence joins TRBV27 and TRBJ1-5; D might be TRBD1 (6 bases). Per germline, CDR1 MNHEY and CDR2 SMNVEV (reference sequence). The CDR3 is 14 amino acids. V lost 7 bases and J lost 3, with 13 bases in between. CDR3: CASKLTGFNQPQHF. The CDR3, as DNA: TGTGCCAGCAAACTCACAGGGTTCAATCAGCCCCAGCATTTT.